Shown below are 27 T cell receptor beta chains from a single sample sequenced in a study of regulatory T cells in long-lasting Graves disease. Time point described: newly diagnosed GD, antithyroid drugs for less than 3 months. The TCR library was prepared using RNA isolated from PBMCs. CDR3 regions were amplified by Arm-PCR using iRepertoire HTBI primers to build TCR beta libraries. TCRdb re-analysed the multiplex PCR reads in MiXCR, keeping a single row per CDR3 protein. Among a few hundred thousand distinct CDR3 sequences listed, approximately 15% were seen once. This sample was also put to use in a study of T cells in Graves' hyperthyroidism and ophthalmopathy.

Sequencing was performed on peripheral blood mononuclear cells (PBMCs), taken at new diagnosis, from a patient treated with antithyroid drugs. The receptors come from a woman between 40 and 50 years old with Graves disease.

This clonotype was recorded many times. This chain links TRBV2 with TRBJ2-3; 11 bases are shared with TRBD2. The CDR3 has 18 residues. The junction had 13 bases not matched to a gene; V was cut back by 1 base and J by 7 bases. Per germline, CDR1 SNHLY and CDR2 FYNNEI. This chain's CDR3 is CASSEGGTSGHVVYTQYF. CDR3 DNA sequence: TGTGCCAGCAGTGAAGGGGGGACTAGCGGACATGTCGTGTATACGCAGTATTTT.

There are a few counts of this clonotype. Being one base from a much bigger clone, this may be a read error. The chain is built from TRBV11-1 and TRBJ2-7; 8 nucleotides align to TRBD2. The germline V gene has CDR1 SGHAT and CDR2 FQDESV (reference sequence). The CDR3 runs to 15 residues. Written as DNA, the CDR3 is TGTGCCAGCAGCTTGGAACTAGCGGACATCTACGAGCAGTGCTTC. This encodes CASSLELADIYEQCF.

This clonotype was detected a few times. This chain uses TRBV15 with TRBJ1-5, with D unclear. Trimming pared 4 bases from V and 12 bases from J, leaving 16 bases between. The CDR3 covers 13 residues. Germline lookup yields CDR1 LNHNV and CDR2 YYDKDF (reference sequence). The CDR3 nucleotides are TGTGCCACCAGCATCAGCGCCAGTGGACTCCAGCATTTT. Protein product: CATSISASGLQHF.

This clonotype was counted ten times or more. The chain uses TRBV11-2 and TRBJ2-7, with a weak D call TRBD1 (6 bases). The CDR3 has 14 residues. Trimming pared 5 bases from V and 2 bases from J, leaving 13 bases between. From germline, CDR1 is SGHAT and CDR2 FQNNGV. The DNA for the CDR3 is TGTGCCAGCAGCCCTAGCCCAGGGGCCTACGAGCAGTACTTC. As protein: CASSPSPGAYEQYF.

This clonotype was observed a handful of times. CDR3 in amino acids: CASSQGRGTNNEQFF. In nucleotides, the CDR3 is TGCGCCAGCAGCCAAGGCCGAGGGACAAACAATGAGCAGTTCTTC. The chain is built from TRBV4-3 and TRBJ2-1; TRBD1 is a possible D gene (6 bases). Germline CDR1 reads LGHNA; CDR2 reads YSLEER. CDR3 length: 15 residues. The V end was cut by 1 base, the J end by 5 bases, with 12 bases between.

This clonotype was observed a few times. The rearrangement links TRBV7-3 to TRBJ2-3, with D tentatively TRBD2 (5 bases). Germline CDR1 is SGHTA and CDR2 is FQGTGA. V was trimmed by 4 bases and J by 6 bases, leaving 14 bases between them. CDR3 length equals 14 residues. DNA of the CDR3: TGTGCCAGCAGCTCCGGACGGACTGATGATACGCAGTATTTT. This codes for CASSSGRTDDTQYF.

At least ten counts were recorded for this clonotype. The chain uses TRBV6-2 or TRBV6-3 and TRBJ1-1, with D perhaps matching TRBD1 (5 bases). CDR3 length: 15 amino acids. Germline V gives CDR1 MNHEY, CDR2 SVGEGT. V gave up 4 bases and J gave up 1 base, with 13 bases separating them. The CDR3 here is CASSWTGTANTEAFF. The CDR3 region has the DNA TGTGCCAGCAGTTGGACCGGGACGGCGAACACTGAAGCTTTCTTT.

In this sample, this clonotype turned up a few times. This chain uses TRBV4-1 with TRBJ2-5; 7 bases match TRBD2. Germline CDR1 reads MGHRA; CDR2 reads YSYEKL. The CDR3 runs to 14 residues. Trimming at V came to 1 base and at J to 7 bases, leaving 6 bases not matched to a gene. The CDR3 DNA reads as TGCGCCAGCAGCCAAGTTGGGGGGGGGGGGACCCAGTACTTC. It codes for CASSQVGGGGTQYF.

The chain carries TRBV27 and TRBJ1-2; D is undetermined. The V gene lost 5 bases and the J gene lost 2 bases, with 18 bases spanning the gap. The CDR3 extends over 16 amino acids. CDR1 and CDR2 from the germline V gene are MNHEY and SMNVEV (reference sequence). The CDR3: CASSNSGRPKNYGYTF. CDR3 nucleotides: TGTGCCAGCAGTAACTCCGGTCGTCCAAAAAACTATGGCTACACCTTC.

The chain has TRBV6-2 or TRBV6-3 and TRBJ2-3; D gene unclear. CDR1 and CDR2 (germline): MNHEY, SVGEGT. The CDR3 contains 15 residues. V lost 6 bases to trimming and J lost 5 bases, with 18 bases between them. The CDR3 reads CASSKTDTSKDTQYF. The CDR3 coding sequence is TGTGCCAGCAGCAAGACCGATACCTCCAAAGATACGCAGTATTTT.

The chain employs TRBV29-1 and TRBJ2-3; D is possibly TRBD2 (5 bases). Germline V lookup: CDR1 SQVTM, CDR2 ANQGSEA. There are 14 residues in the CDR3. Trimming took 7 bases from V and 6 from J, leaving 20 bases between them. The CDR3, as DNA: TGCAGCGGTAATAGGGCTAGCCGAGAGGATACGCAGTATTTT. Residues: CSGNRASREDTQYF.

The chain recombines TRBV4-1 with TRBJ2-2, with unresolved D. The CDR3 contains 14 residues. Per germline, CDR1 MGHRA and CDR2 YSYEKL. V was trimmed by 1 base and J by 5 bases, leaving 8 bases between them. The CDR3 DNA reads TGCGCCAGCAGCCAAGTATTAGATACCGGGGAGCTGTTTTTT. This codes for CASSQVLDTGELFF.

This clonotype has at least ten counts. The chain couples TRBV29-1 to TRBJ2-1; 14 nucleotides match TRBD2. The germline V gene has CDR1 SQVTM and CDR2 ANQGSEA. V dropped 6 bases and J dropped 10; count of bases not matched to a gene: 11. There are 15 residues in the CDR3. The CDR3 protein is CSVGTSGSVVQEQFF. CDR3 DNA sequence: TGCAGCGTCGGGACTAGCGGGAGCGTGGTTCAGGAGCAGTTCTTC.

This clonotype was observed a few times. J is TRBJ1-5 and V is TRBV15; no clear D. Trimming left V 0 bases short and J 0 bases short, with 9 bases between. The CDR3 runs 16 residues. CDR1 and CDR2 from the germline V gene are LNHNV and YYDKDF (reference sequence). The CDR3 nucleotides are TGTGCCACCAGCAGAGAGAGGGAGACTAGCAATCAGCCCCAGCATTTT. It encodes CATSRERETSNQPQHF. The complete variable domain, with remaining parts taken from reference TRBV15 and TRBJ1-5, reads DAMVIQNPRYQVTQFGKPVTLSCSQTLNHNVMYWYQQKSSQAPKLLFHYYDKDFNNEADTPDNFQSRRPNTSFCFLDIRSPGLGDTAMYLCATSRERETSNQPQHFGDGTRLSIL.

V gene TRBV18 combines with J gene TRBJ2-1, with 11 positions matching TRBD1. Looked up from germline, CDR1 is KGHSH and CDR2 is LQKENI. V lost 5 bases and J lost 7; bases outside the gene matches: 7. The CDR3 consists of 15 residues. CDR3 in DNA: TGTGCCAGCTCATCCCGGGACAGGGGGAGTAATGAGCAGTTCTTC. Translating it yields CASSSRDRGSNEQFF.

The gene calls are TRBV30 and TRBJ1-4; the match to TRBD1 covers 8 bases. The CDR3 is made up of 14 amino acids. The V and J ends lost 2 bases and 7 bases, in that order; junction bases with no gene match: 6. Germline V gene data show CDR1 as GTSNPN and CDR2 as SVGIG (reference sequence). The CDR3 loop is CAWSRGRGPEKLFF. The CDR3 DNA reads TGTGCCTGGAGTAGAGGCAGGGGGCCTGAAAAACTGTTTTTT.

The chain couples TRBV7-8 to TRBJ1-2; 8 nucleotides match TRBD1. V lost 6 bases and J lost 7; bases outside the gene matches: 10. The CDR3 loop spans 14 amino acids. The germline V gene encodes CDR1 SGHVS and CDR2 FQNEAQ. The CDR3 DNA follows: TGTGCCAGCAGGGCACAGGGGGGTTTTGGTGGCTACACCTTC. Amino acid sequence: CASRAQGGFGGYTF.

The rearrangement uses TRBV9 and TRBJ2-1; 9 nucleotides agree with TRBD2. Germline values: CDR1 SGDLS, CDR2 YYNGEE. Unmatched junction bases numbered 5, after V lost 4 bases and J lost 3 bases. CDR3 size: 15 residues. The CDR3 region is CASSPREGLYNEQFF. DNA for the CDR3: TGTGCCAGCAGCCCGCGGGAGGGCCTCTACAATGAGCAGTTCTTC.

Many counts were recorded for this clonotype. This chain joins TRBV2 and TRBJ1-5, with unresolved D. This CDR3 region has 14 residues. Per germline, CDR1 SNHLY and CDR2 FYNNEI. V dropped 4 bases and J dropped 0 bases, with 7 bases sitting between them. CDR3 amino acids: CASSVTDSNQPQHF. For the CDR3, the DNA is TGTGCCAGCAGTGTCACAGATAGCAATCAGCCCCAGCATTTT.

The table lists this clonotype with many counts. The chain is built from TRBV12-3 or TRBV12-4 and TRBJ2-7; D unclear. The CDR3 has 13 residues. The germline V and J ends were trimmed by 4 bases and 1 base, with 8 bases remaining between them. The DNA for the CDR3 is TGTGCCAGCAGTTATGTGGGATCCTACGAGCAGTACTTC. This gives the protein CASSYVGSYEQYF.

Only one count was recorded for this clonotype. The rearrangement links TRBV5-1 to TRBJ2-7, with unresolved D. V was clipped by 4 bases and J by 2 bases, with 22 bases between them. CDR3 length: 17 residues. Germline V gene lookup returns CDR1 SGHRS and CDR2 YFSETQ. This chain's CDR3 is CASSPPYRGGRPYEQYF. CDR3 bases: TGCGCCAGCAGCCCCCCCTACCGTGGCGGAAGACCCTACGAGCAGTACTTC.

This clonotype occurred many times. The chain has TRBV28 and TRBJ2-7; 9 positions match TRBD1. Unmatched junction bases numbered 3, after V lost 3 bases and J lost 0 bases. CDR1 and CDR2 from the germline V gene are MDHEN and SYDVKM. The CDR3 is made up of 15 amino acids. The CDR3 DNA follows: TGTGCCAGCAGTTTGTCGACAGGGGGCTCCTACGAGCAGTACTTC. As protein: CASSLSTGGSYEQYF. Full variable domain (rest looked up from reference TRBV28 and TRBJ2-7): DVKVTQSSRYLVKRTGEKVFLECVQDMDHENMFWYRQDPGLGLRLIYFSYDVKMKEKGDIPEGYSVSREKKERFSLILESASTNQTSMYLCASSLSTGGSYEQYFGPGTRLTVT.

This clonotype was seen at least ten times. This chain uses TRBV28 with TRBJ2-1; D is tentatively TRBD1 or TRBD2 (5 bases each). Germline loops: CDR1 MDHEN, CDR2 SYDVKM. The CDR3 is made up of 17 amino acids. Trimming stripped 3 bases from V and 1 base from J, with 16 bases between. CDR3 region: CASSFNQWGISYNEQFF. CDR3 nucleotide sequence: TGTGCCAGCAGTTTCAATCAGTGGGGGATTTCCTACAATGAGCAGTTCTTC.

This clonotype was counted ten times or more. The genes are TRBV30 and TRBJ1-5; D is unclear. The CDR3 has 14 amino acids. V gave up 0 bases and J gave up 5 bases, with 11 bases separating them. Germline V gene sequence: CDR1 GTSNPN, CDR2 SVGIG (reference sequence). The CDR3 DNA reads TGTGCCTGGAGTGTAAGTATGGGTGATCAGCCCCAGCATTTT. This encodes CAWSVSMGDQPQHF.

The V call is TRBV6-2 or TRBV6-3, the J call TRBJ2-1, with D tentatively TRBD1 (10 bases). This CDR3 is built from 19 residues. Germline V CDR1 and CDR2: MNHEY, SVGEGT. The ends were cut back, 5 bases at V and 1 base at J, with 24 bases in the middle. The CDR3 coding sequence is TGTGCCAGCAGTGTAGACAGGGGGCGTCTAGCGGGATCCTACAATGAGCAGTTCTTC. Translation gives CASSVDRGRLAGSYNEQFF.

On this clonotype itself: Possible read error: a much larger clone is one base away. This rearrangement joins TRBV12-3 or TRBV12-4 to TRBJ2-1; D is unclear. The CDR3 extends over 12 amino acids. The germline V and J ends were trimmed by 8 bases and 3 bases, with 8 bases remaining between them. The CDR3 protein is CASAPRYNEQFF. DNA for the CDR3: TGTGCCAGCGCCCCGCGCTACAATGAGCAGTTCTTC.

There are many counts of this clonotype. The genes are TRBV18 and TRBJ2-7; tentative D call: TRBD1 (5 bases). In germline, CDR1 is KGHSH, CDR2 LQKENI. Trimming took off 3 bases at V and 4 bases at J, with 13 bases between the two ends. The CDR3 is 14 residues long. The CDR3: CASSPGQGTYEQYF. The CDR3 bases are TGTGCCAGCTCACCCGGGCAGGGTACTTACGAGCAGTACTTC.